This T cell receptor beta chain was recorded in a study of persistence of HIV-infected CD4 T cells. In the study overall: Median time on suppressive ART was over seven years.

Trimming removed 5 bases from V and 4 bases from J, with 11 bases in between. This CDR3 spans 13 amino acids. This clone was observed a handful of times. What it binds is not known. Cells were stimulated with overlapping HIV-1 Gag 15-mer peptides. CD40L/CD69 double-negative CD45RO-high memory CD4+ T cells were collected. Stimulated PBMCs had first been depleted of CD8+ T cells. A roughly 17-hour stimulation of CD8-depleted PBMCs used anti-CD28/CD49d costimulation, CD40-blocking antibody and enfuvirtide. The libraries were made with immunoSEQ version 4 in survey mode. Genomic DNA was diluted to 10 ng/uL, up to roughly 1 ug per sample. Clones were sequenced by immunoSEQ multiplex PCR, and TCRdb holds only the in-frame ones, with some missing. The profile shows about 36,000 clones, 85% of them singletons.

This sample comprised cultured CD4+ T cells from PBMCs, obtained from a patient who received antiretroviral therapy. The clonotype was recovered from an adult with HIV. The donor label of this sample is uncertain. The V call is TRBV12-3 or TRBV12-4, the J call TRBJ1-2, with D unclear. CDR3 sequence: CASSPTQSYGYTF. Written as DNA, the CDR3 is TGTGCCAGCAGTCCTACACAGTCCTATGGCTACACCTTC.